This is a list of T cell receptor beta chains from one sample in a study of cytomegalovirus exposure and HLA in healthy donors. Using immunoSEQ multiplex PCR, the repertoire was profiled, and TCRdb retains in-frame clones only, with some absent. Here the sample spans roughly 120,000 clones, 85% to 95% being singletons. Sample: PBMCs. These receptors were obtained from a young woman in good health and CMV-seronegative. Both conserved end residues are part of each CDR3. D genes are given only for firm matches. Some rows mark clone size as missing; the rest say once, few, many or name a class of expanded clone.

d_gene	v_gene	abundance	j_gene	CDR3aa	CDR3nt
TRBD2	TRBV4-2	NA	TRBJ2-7	CASSQRTSGGIYEQYF	TGTGCCAGCAGCCAACGGACTAGCGGAGGAATCTACGAGCAGTACTTC
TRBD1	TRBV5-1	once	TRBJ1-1	CASSPGQGVMSEAFF	TGCGCCAGCAGCCCGGGACAGGGGGTAATGAGTGAAGCTTTCTTT
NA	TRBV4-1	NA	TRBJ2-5	CASSREETQYF	TGCGCCAGCAGCCGCGAAGAGACCCAGTACTTC
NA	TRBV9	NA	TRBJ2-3	CASSVEQGSTSTDTQYF	TGTGCCAGCAGCGTAGAACAGGGTTCAACTAGCACAGATACGCAGTATTTT
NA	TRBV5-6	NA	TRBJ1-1	CASSLDWRGGLNTEAFF	TGTGCCAGCAGCTTGGATTGGAGGGGGGGGCTGAACACTGAAGCTTTCTTT
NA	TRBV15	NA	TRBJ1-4	CATSANPGRNEKLFF	TGTGCCACCAGTGCAAACCCAGGGAGGAATGAAAAACTGTTTTTT
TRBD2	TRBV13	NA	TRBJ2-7	CASSFRRTSGGTYEQYF	TGTGCCAGCAGCTTCCGCCGAACTAGCGGGGGAACCTACGAGCAGTACTTC
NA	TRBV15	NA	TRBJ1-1	CATSRDLPGGDTEAFF	TGTGCCACCAGCAGAGATTTACCGGGAGGGGACACTGAAGCTTTCTTT
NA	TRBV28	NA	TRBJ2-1	CASAHPRDAVSYNEQFF	TGTGCCAGCGCCCACCCACGGGATGCGGTCTCCTACAATGAGCAGTTCTTC
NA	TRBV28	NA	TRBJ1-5	CASGRQIVQPQHF	TGTGCCAGCGGCCGACAAATCGTACAGCCCCAGCATTTT
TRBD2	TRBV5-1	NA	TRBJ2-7	CASSLGGTSGSSSYEQYF	TGCGCCAGCAGCTTGGGCGGGACTAGCGGGTCTAGCTCCTACGAGCAGTACTTC
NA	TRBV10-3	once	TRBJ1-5	CAISEREQPQHF	TGTGCCATCAGTGAACGAGAACAGCCCCAGCATTTT
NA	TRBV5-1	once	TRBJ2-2	CASSPRDDLTGELFF	TGCGCCAGCAGCCCCAGGGATGACCTCACCGGGGAGCTGTTTTTT
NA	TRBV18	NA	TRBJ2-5	CASSPSNPGTQYF	TGTGCCAGCTCGCCGTCGAACCCGGGGACCCAGTACTTC
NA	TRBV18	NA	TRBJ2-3	CASSPRLQTSTDTQYF	TGTGCCAGCTCACCTCGACTGCAGACTAGCACAGATACGCAGTATTTT
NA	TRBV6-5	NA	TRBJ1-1	CASTSGNTEAFF	TGTGCCAGCACTTCGGGGAACACTGAAGCTTTCTTT
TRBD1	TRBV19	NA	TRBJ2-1	CASSTRDREDEQFF	TGTGCCAGTAGTACTAGGGACAGGGAGGATGAGCAGTTCTTC
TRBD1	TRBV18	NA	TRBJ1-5	CASSRQGWSNQPQHF	TGTGCCAGCTCACGACAGGGATGGAGCAATCAGCCCCAGCATTTT
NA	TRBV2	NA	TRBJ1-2	CASSESGGTNYGYTF	TGTGCCAGCAGTGAATCGGGGGGAACGAACTATGGCTACACCTTC
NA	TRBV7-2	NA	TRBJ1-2	CASSPGGGPTLKGYTF	TGTGCCAGCAGCCCGGGGGGAGGGCCCACTTTGAAGGGCTACACCTTC
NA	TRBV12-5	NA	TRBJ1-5	CASGFGTTQPQHF	TGTGCTAGTGGTTTTGGTACTACTCAGCCCCAGCATTTT
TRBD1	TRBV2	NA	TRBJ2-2	CASRQGTTNTGELFF	TGTGCCAGCAGACAGGGGACAACGAACACCGGGGAGCTGTTTTTT
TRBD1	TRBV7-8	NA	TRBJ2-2	CASSRDQGAGELFF	TGTGCCAGCAGCCGCGACCAGGGGGCCGGGGAGCTGTTTTTT
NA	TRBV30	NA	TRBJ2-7	CAWSLPGKQYF	TGTGCCTGGAGCCTTCCCGGGAAACAGTACTTC
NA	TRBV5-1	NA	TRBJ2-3	CASSRGLGTEADTQYF	TGCGCCAGCAGTCGGGGGTTGGGGACCGAAGCGGATACGCAGTATTTT
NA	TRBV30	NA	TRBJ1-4	CAWSRGNEKLFF	TGTGCCTGGAGTCGGGGAAATGAAAAACTGTTTTTT
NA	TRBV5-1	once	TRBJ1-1	CASSLQGIWNTEAFF	TGCGCCAGCAGCTTGCAGGGAATATGGAACACTGAAGCTTTCTTT
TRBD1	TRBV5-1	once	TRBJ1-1	CASSLTGATEAFF	TGCGCCAGCAGCTTAACAGGGGCCACTGAAGCTTTCTTT
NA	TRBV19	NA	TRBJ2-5	CASSFQGAQETQYF	TGTGCCAGTAGCTTTCAGGGCGCCCAAGAGACCCAGTACTTC
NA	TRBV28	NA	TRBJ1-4	CASVSFRVVNEKLFF	TGTGCCAGCGTTTCCTTCCGGGTCGTTAATGAAAAACTGTTTTTT
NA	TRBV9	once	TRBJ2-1	CASSVLLAGEQFF	TGTGCCAGCAGCGTCCTACTAGCAGGCGAGCAGTTCTTC
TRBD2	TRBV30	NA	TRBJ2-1	CAWLEYQRGGYNEQFF	TGTGCCTGGCTAGAGTATCAGCGGGGGGGCTACAATGAGCAGTTCTTC
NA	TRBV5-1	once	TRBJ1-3	CASSLEGTGSGNTIYF	TGCGCCAGCAGCTTGGAGGGGACTGGCTCTGGAAACACCATATATTTT
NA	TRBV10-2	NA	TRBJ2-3	CASSGLGGTDTQYF	TGCGCCAGCAGTGGACTAGGGGGCACAGATACGCAGTATTTT
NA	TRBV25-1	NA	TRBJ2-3	CASSDTGGDTQYF	TGTGCCAGCAGTGACACCGGAGGAGATACGCAGTATTTT
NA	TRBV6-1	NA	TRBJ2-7	CASSATRLMRYEQYF	TGTGCCAGCAGCGCCACTAGATTGATGCGCTACGAGCAGTACTTC
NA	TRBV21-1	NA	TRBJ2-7	CASSRRTSGDHEQYF	TGTGCCAGCAGCCGTCGGACTAGCGGGGACCACGAGCAGTACTTC
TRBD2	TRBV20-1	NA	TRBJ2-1	CSPGLAGEEFF	TGCAGCCCGGGACTAGCGGGGGAGGAGTTCTTC
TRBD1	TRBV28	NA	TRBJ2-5	CASRRTGVDTQYF	TGTGCCAGCAGGAGGACAGGGGTCGATACCCAGTACTTC
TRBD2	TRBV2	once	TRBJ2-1	CASSDSLAGYNEQFF	TGTGCCAGCAGTGATTCACTAGCGGGTTACAATGAGCAGTTCTTC
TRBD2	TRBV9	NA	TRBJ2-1	CASNAGLAGEVGNEQFF	TGTGCCAGCAACGCGGGACTAGCGGGAGAGGTTGGCAATGAGCAGTTCTTC
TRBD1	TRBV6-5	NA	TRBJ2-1	CASSRTGTGSNEQFF	TGTGCCAGCAGTCGAACCGGGACAGGGTCCAATGAGCAGTTCTTC
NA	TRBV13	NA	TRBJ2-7	CASSLSSLVYEQYF	TGTGCCAGCAGCTTGTCGAGTCTCGTCTACGAGCAGTACTTC
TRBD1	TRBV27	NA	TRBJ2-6	CASSPTGIFSGANVLTF	TGTGCCAGCAGCCCGACAGGGATATTCTCTGGGGCCAACGTCCTGACTTTC
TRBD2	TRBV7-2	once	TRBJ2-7	CASRATIGASGTQYF	TGTGCCAGCCGAGCCACCATCGGGGCTAGCGGGACGCAGTACTTC
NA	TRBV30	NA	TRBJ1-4	CAWSLTTVTEKLFF	TGTGCCTGGAGTCTTACGACAGTGACTGAAAAACTGTTTTTT
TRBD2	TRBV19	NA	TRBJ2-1	CASSIVGGEFGEQFF	TGTGCCAGTAGTATAGTGGGGGGGGAGTTCGGTGAGCAGTTCTTC
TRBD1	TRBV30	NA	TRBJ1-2	CAWRQGNYGYTF	TGTGCCTGGCGACAGGGGAACTATGGCTACACCTTC
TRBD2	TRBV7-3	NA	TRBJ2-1	CASSFWGGLAGGGSYNEQFF	TGTGCCAGCAGCTTTTGGGGCGGGCTAGCGGGGGGCGGCTCCTACAATGAGCAGTTCTTC
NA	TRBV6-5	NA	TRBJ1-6	CASSWRGGNSPLHF	TGTGCCAGCAGTTGGAGGGGGGGTAATTCACCCCTCCACTTT
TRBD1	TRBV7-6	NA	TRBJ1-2	CASSLVTGGYGYTF	TGTGCCAGCAGCTTGGTAACAGGGGGCTATGGCTACACCTTC
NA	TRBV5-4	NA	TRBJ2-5	CASSLGQGLGETQYF	TGTGCCAGCAGCTTGGGGCAGGGCCTGGGAGAGACCCAGTACTTC
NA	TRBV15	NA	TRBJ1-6	CATSRDWNSPLHF	TGTGCCACTTCGCGGGACTGGAATTCACCCCTCCACTTT
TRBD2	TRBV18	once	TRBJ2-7	CASSPLGGDYEQYF	TGTGCCAGCTCACCCCTCGGGGGGGACTACGAGCAGTACTTC